This TCR beta chain was captured in a study of CD8 T cells in ankylosing spondylitis. With molecular barcodes, quantitative 5'-RACE was used to make the TCR beta libraries. One entry per CDR3 protein, called by TCRdb with MiXCR from the 5' RACE reads. The sample shows more than 150,000 distinct CDR3 sequences, about 20% of them seen only once. Overall study results and limits: A motif of 7 to 9 highly homologous TCR beta variants was seen as apparently characteristic of ankylosing spondylitis blood. Disease-linked clones were reportedly significantly enriched in matched ankylosing spondylitis synovial fluid.

This clonotype came up many times. Its antigen is unidentified. The CDR3 is made up of 15 amino acids. V lost 6 bases, J lost 3 bases, and 8 bases stayed unmatched. CDR1 SEHNR and CDR2 FQNEAQ come from the germline V gene (reference sequence). The V and J genes are TRBV7-9 and TRBJ2-5, with 9 bases that match TRBD1. The receptor was isolated from a male donor aged 5-29 years with ankylosing spondylitis or in good health (not recorded which). The specimen was blood, either unsorted or a sorted T cell fraction (not recorded which). The CDR3 nucleotides are TGTGCCAGCAGGGACGCGAGGGACAGGGAAGAGACCCAGTACTTC. Its protein is CASRDARDREETQYF.